The entry below gives a single TCR beta chain sequence along with its context. Its antigen is still unknown. CDR3 length: 15 residues. The germline CDR1 and CDR2 sequences are SEHNR and FQNEAQ (reference sequence). Trimming removed 7 bases from V and 0 bases from J; junction bases left unmatched: 7. The sample originates from a study of cytotoxic CD8 clonotypes in ibrutinib-treated CLL. Study context: On average, approximately 95,000 productive rearrangements and around 230,000 productive templates per sample. Study-wide points: Private clonotypes, not public ones, expanded at ibrutinib response.

Repertoires were generated with immunoSEQ multiplex PCR, while TCRdb's copy carries only in-frame clones and drops some. This table holds about 140,000 clones, approximately 90% found once. The sample here was PBMCs, taken after 12 months of ibrutinib treatment. The chain has TRBV7-9 and TRBJ1-2, with 8 bases fitting TRBD1. The receptor was isolated from a human donor with chronic lymphocytic leukemia. The CDR3 protein is CASTLDRGANYGYTF. In nucleotides, the CDR3 is TGTGCCAGCACCCTCGACAGGGGAGCTAACTATGGCTACACCTTC.